This T cell receptor beta chain originates from a study of blood T cell repertoires in COVID-19. At the level of the study: T cells, B-cell-depleted T cells, or PBMCs supplied cDNA or gDNA.

Original analysis: Nucleated cell counts were estimated from reference gene primer amplification. Here immunoSEQ multiplex PCR was the method, and the copy in TCRdb shows in-frame clones only, minus some. D and trimming come from the DNA, and the V and J calls and clone size come from that table. This table holds 350,000 to 450,000 clones, approximately 89% found once. Participants were aged about 18 to 90 years, lived in over 20 US areas, and enrolled virtually. Shortly before study entry, within 2 weeks, exposed participants had met a COVID-19 case. The germline V gene has CDR1 MGHRA and CDR2 YSYEKL. This CDR3 spans 17 amino acids. V was clipped by 2 bases and J by 1 base; unmatched bases: 9.

The sequencing sample was made of PBMCs or T cells enriched from blood (not recorded which). The chain couples TRBV4-1 to TRBJ2-3; 7 bases line up with TRBD2. This clonotype was obtained from a woman aged 40 to 50 who had been exposed to COVID-19. Here the CDR3 reads CASSQSRAAGGTDTQYF. CDR3 in DNA: TGCGCCAGCAGCCAAAGCCGTGCCGCGGGAGGCACAGATACGCAGTATTTT.